This entry features one T cell receptor beta chain sequence. No antigen is known for it. Germline lookup yields CDR1 MGHDK and CDR2 SYGVNS. This CDR3 spans 13 amino acids. The entry originates in a study of post-analysis software for immune sequencing data. Whole-study results and caveats: Patients used about 5 TRBV segments, including TRBV5-6, TRBV5-1 and TRBV20-1, more often than controls. Multiple sclerosis patients showed significantly lower normalized Chao1 diversity than controls did. By F measure, samples from a shared preparation batch strongly co-clustered.

Every TCR beta cDNA library bore unique molecular identifiers. Each CDR3 protein gets one entry after TCRdb re-called the PCR reads with MiXCR. The table shows hundreds of thousands of distinct CDR3 sequences, with around 53% occurring only once. The genes are TRBV25-1 and TRBJ2-4; TRBD1 aligns across 12 bases. Near its end, the DNA agrees better with TRBJ2-5, so the J call may be wrong. Sequencing input: blood. The sequence was obtained from a girl aged 5 to 17 with multiple sclerosis. The CDR3 protein is CASGQGARETQYF. CDR3 coding DNA: TGTGCCTCGGGACAGGGGGCAAGAGAGACCCAGTACTTC.